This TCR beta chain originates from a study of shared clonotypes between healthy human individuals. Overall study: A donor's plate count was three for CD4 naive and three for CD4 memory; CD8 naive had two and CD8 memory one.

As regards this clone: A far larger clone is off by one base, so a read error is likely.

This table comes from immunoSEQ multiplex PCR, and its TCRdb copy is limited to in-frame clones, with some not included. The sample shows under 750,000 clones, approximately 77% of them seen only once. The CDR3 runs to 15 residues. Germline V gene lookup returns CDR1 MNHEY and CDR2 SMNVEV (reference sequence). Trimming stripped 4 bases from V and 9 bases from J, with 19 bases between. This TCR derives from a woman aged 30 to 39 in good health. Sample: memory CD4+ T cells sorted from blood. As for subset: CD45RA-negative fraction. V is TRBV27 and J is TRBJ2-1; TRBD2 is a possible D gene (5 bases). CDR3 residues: CASSSGGGSTGEQFF. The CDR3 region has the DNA TGTGCCAGCAGTTCCGGCGGCGGGTCGACCGGTGAGCAGTTCTTC.